These 26 T cell receptor beta chains were all obtained from the same sample, sequenced in a study of type 1 regulatory T cells. TCRdb fed the reads into MiXCR, producing one record per CDR3 protein. The sample includes some 15,000 distinct CDR3 sequences, roughly an eighth of them seen just once. No antigen has been identified for these receptors. Material for sequencing was cultured T cells, either the whole culture or a sorted T cell fraction (not recorded which). All receptors derive from a human donor in good health.

In its sample, this clonotype ranks as large. This chain uses TRBV5-5 with TRBJ2-2; the match to TRBD1 covers 8 bases. V was pared by 1 base and J by 4 bases, with 3 bases of the junction left unmatched. CDR3 length: 15 residues. In germline, CDR1 is SGHKS, CDR2 YYEKEE (reference sequence). In DNA, the CDR3 is TGTGCCAGCAGCTTGTTAGGACAGGGCACCGGGGAGCTGTTTTTT. Amino acid sequence: CASSLLGQGTGELFF. Full variable domain (outside the CDR3, taken from reference TRBV5-5 and TRBJ2-2): DAGVTQSPTHLIKTRGQQVTLRCSPISGHKSVSWYQQVLGQGPQFIFQYYEKEERGRGNFPDRFSARQFPNYSSELNVNALLLGDSALYLCASSLLGQGTGELFFGEGSRLTVL.

This clonotype ranks as medium-sized. The chain carries TRBV6-5 and TRBJ2-7, with D possibly being TRBD1 (6 bases). Germline values: CDR1 MNHEY, CDR2 SVGAGI. V lost 2 bases to trimming and J lost 2 bases, with 10 bases between them. The CDR3 loop spans 14 amino acids. In DNA form, the CDR3 reads TGTGCCAGCAGTTACCAGGGACATGCCTACGAGCAGTACTTC. Residues: CASSYQGHAYEQYF.

About this clonotype itself: It may be a read error: a sequence one base away is much more abundant. The chain carries TRBV4-3 and TRBJ2-7; 12 nucleotides align to TRBD2. CDR1 is LGHNA and CDR2 is YSLEER in the germline V gene. This CDR3 has 19 residues. The CDR3 loop is CTSSQVVTSGSSLYYEQYF. CDR3 nucleotides: TGCACCAGCAGCCAAGTTGTGACTAGCGGGAGTTCGTTGTACTACGAGCAGTACTTC.

This clonotype was seen many times. The rearrangement links TRBV18 to TRBJ1-1; D not resolved. V was clipped by 2 bases and J by 6 bases, with 10 bases between them. Germline CDR1 reads KGHSH; CDR2 reads LQKENI. This CDR3 region has 13 residues. DNA for the CDR3: TGTGCCAGCTCACCAACCCGGGTCGCTGAAGCTTTCTTT. It codes for CASSPTRVAEAFF.

Concerning this clonotype itself: Since a much larger clone is just one base distant, this may be a read error. The chain has TRBV6-1 and TRBJ1-2; no definite D call. The CDR3 contains 12 residues. Looked up from germline, CDR1 is MNHNS and CDR2 is SASEGT. With 11 bases removed from V and 2 bases from J, the gap between germline ends came to 12 bases. This CDR3 is CAGSGQNYGYTF. CDR3 nucleotide sequence: TGTGCCGGCTCGGGCCAGAACTATGGCTACACCTTC.

In this sample, this clonotype turned up many times. The rearrangement joins TRBV20-1 to TRBJ2-1, with a tentative D call TRBD2 (6 bases). Germline loops: CDR1 DFQATT, CDR2 SNEGSKA (reference sequence). Trimming stripped 2 bases from V and 9 bases from J, with 14 bases between. CDR3 length: 13 residues. CDR3 protein: CSARRLAWGEQFF. The DNA for the CDR3 is TGCAGTGCTAGACGCCTAGCGTGGGGTGAGCAGTTCTTC.

The rearrangement links TRBV28 to TRBJ2-7; 7 bases are a match to TRBD2. The CDR3 consists of 16 residues. Trimming at V came to 7 bases and at J to 2 bases, leaving 14 bases not matched to a gene. CDR1 and CDR2 (germline): MDHEN, SYDVKM. CDR3: CASITRGDVKAYEQYF. As DNA, the CDR3 is TGTGCCAGCATTACACGGGGGGACGTTAAGGCCTACGAGCAGTACTTC.

This clonotype is termed medium-sized. The chain joins TRBV7-9 to TRBJ2-1; 7 bases agree with TRBD2. In germline, CDR1 is SEHNR, CDR2 FQNEAQ (reference sequence). V shed 0 bases, J shed 5 bases, and the junction held 7 bases outside the gene matches. This CDR3 has 16 residues. CDR3 sequence (DNA): TGTGCCAGCAGCTTAGCGCGGGCTAGCGGAAACAATGAGCAGTTCTTC. It is translated as CASSLARASGNNEQFF.

This clonotype was found many times. The rearrangement uses TRBV30 and TRBJ2-2; 8 nucleotides agree with TRBD2. The CDR3 is 17 amino acids. Germline-derived CDR1 and CDR2 are GTSNPN and SVGIG (reference sequence). With V trimmed by 1 base and J by 0 bases, 7 bases remained unmatched. The CDR3 here is CAWSESIAGTNTGELFF. The CDR3, as DNA: TGTGCCTGGAGTGAATCAATAGCGGGAACGAACACCGGGGAGCTGTTTTTT.

There are many counts of this clonotype. The chain combines TRBV7-9 with TRBJ1-6; TRBD1 agrees at 8 bases. The CDR3 contains 15 residues. With V trimmed by 4 bases and J by 9 bases, 8 bases remained unmatched. Germline assignment: CDR1 SEHNR and CDR2 FQNEAQ (reference sequence). The CDR3 nucleotides read TGTGCCAGCAGCTCAAGGGCAGGGGGCGGTTCACCCCTCCACTTT. Protein product: CASSSRAGGGSPLHF.

This clonotype is large. The rearrangement links TRBV7-8 to TRBJ2-2; tentatively, D is TRBD2 (6 bases). This CDR3 contains 16 residues. In germline, CDR1 is SGHVS, CDR2 FQNEAQ. V was shortened by 1 base and J by 4 bases, with 13 bases between the two germline ends. CDR3 in DNA: TGTGCCAGCAGCTTAGGGCCCTTGGGGGGCACCGGGGAGCTGTTTTTT. This gives the protein CASSLGPLGGTGELFF. Full variable domain (outside the CDR3, taken from reference TRBV7-8 and TRBJ2-2): GAGVSQSPRYKVAKRGQDVALRCDPISGHVSLFWYQQALGQGPEFLTYFQNEAQLDKSGLPSDRFFAERPEGSVSTLKIQRTQQEDSAVYLCASSLGPLGGTGELFFGEGSRLTVL.

This clonotype was seen a few times. CDR3 nucleotide sequence: TGTGCCAGCAGTCTTATACAGAGCCCCACAGATACGCAGTATTTT. Its translation: CASSLIQSPTDTQYF. The V and J genes are TRBV2 and TRBJ2-3, with no clear D. The CDR3 runs to 15 residues. V gave up 5 bases and J gave up 2 bases, with 14 bases separating them. Germline-derived CDR1 and CDR2 are SNHLY and FYNNEI. Complete variable domain (other parts from reference TRBV2 and TRBJ2-3): EPEVTQTPSHQVTQMGQEVILRCVPISNHLYFYWYRQILGQKVEFLVSFYNNEISEKSEIFDDQFSVERPDGSNFTLKIRSTKLEDSAMYFCASSLIQSPTDTQYFGPGTRLTVL.

As concerns this clonotype: A read error is possible here, since a much larger clone lies one base away. The chain employs TRBV27 and TRBJ1-2; TRBD1 matches 7 bases. The V gene's germline CDR1 is MNHEY and CDR2 SMNVEV (reference sequence). This CDR3 spans 13 amino acids. The ends lost 6 bases at V and 3 bases at J; junction bases unmatched: 4. The chain's CDR3 is CASSDRVDYGYTF. CDR3 nucleotide sequence: TGTGCCAGCAGCGACAGGGTCGACTATGGCTACACCTTC.

CDR3 sequence (DNA): TGTGCCAGCAGCTCCGTAGCGGGAGGTGGTGAGACCCAGTACTTC. This sequence encodes CASSSVAGGGETQYF. The chain links TRBV7-2 to TRBJ2-5, with 10 positions matching TRBD2. The junction had 7 bases not matched to a gene; V was cut back by 4 bases and J by 5 bases. From germline, CDR1 is SGHTA and CDR2 FQGNSA. The CDR3 covers 15 residues.

The table lists this clonotype with a few counts. The rearrangement uses TRBV12-3 or TRBV12-4 and TRBJ1-3, with D uncertain. Trimming removed 7 bases at V and 0 bases at J, with 10 bases between. This CDR3 comprises 14 residues. The DNA of the CDR3 is TGTGCCAGCACCCCTCCAAACTCTGGAAACACCATATATTTT. It encodes CASTPPNSGNTIYF.

This clonotype was seen many times. This chain uses TRBV5-1 with TRBJ2-1, with D perhaps being TRBD1 or TRBD2 (7 bases each). CDR3 length: 14 amino acids. V dropped 1 base and J dropped 9 bases, with 14 bases sitting between them. Germline V gives CDR1 SGHRS, CDR2 YFSETQ. CDR3 amino acids: CASSLLQGGSEQFF. CDR3 DNA sequence: TGCGCCAGCAGCTTGTTGCAGGGGGGGAGTGAGCAGTTCTTC. The entire variable domain, with the rest obtained from reference TRBV5-1 and TRBJ2-1, is as follows: KAGVTQTPRYLIKTRGQQVTLSCSPISGHRSVSWYQQTPGQGLQFLFEYFSETQRNKGNFPGRFSGRQFSNSRSEMNVSTLELGDSALYLCASSLLQGGSEQFFGPGTRLTVL.

This clonotype was found many times. V and J are TRBV5-1 and TRBJ2-7; D is undetermined. Trimming removed 3 bases at V and 2 bases at J, with 12 bases between. Germline assignment: CDR1 SGHRS and CDR2 YFSETQ. This CDR3 spans 14 amino acids. CDR3 bases: TGCGCCAGCAGCTCTACCGGAACCCCCTACGAGCAGTACTTC. This translates into CASSSTGTPYEQYF. Looking up the rest from reference TRBV5-1 and TRBJ2-7 gives the full variable domain: KAGVTQTPRYLIKTRGQQVTLSCSPISGHRSVSWYQQTPGQGLQFLFEYFSETQRNKGNFPGRFSGRQFSNSRSEMNVSTLELGDSALYLCASSSTGTPYEQYFGPGTRLTVT.

This clonotype was picked up a small number of times. The rearrangement links TRBV5-6 to TRBJ1-1; maybe TRBD1 (6 bases). Germline V gives CDR1 SGHDT, CDR2 YYEEEE. Between the trimmed V and J ends, which lost 1 base and 4 bases, there was a span of 11 bases. The CDR3 covers 14 residues. This CDR3 reads CASSLPGVATEAFF. In DNA, the CDR3 is TGTGCCAGCAGCTTGCCAGGGGTTGCCACTGAAGCTTTCTTT.

This clonotype was seen many times. The rearrangement joins TRBV5-1 to TRBJ2-7; possibly TRBD1 for D (6 bases). This CDR3 region has 13 residues. V was shortened by 4 bases and J by 5 bases, with 13 bases between the two germline ends. From germline, CDR1 is SGHRS and CDR2 YFSETQ. DNA of the CDR3: TGCGCCAGCAGCCCCAGGGGTTCTGACGAGCAGTACTTC. Encoded protein: CASSPRGSDEQYF.

The V and J genes are TRBV19 and TRBJ1-6; D not resolved. Per germline, CDR1 LNHDA and CDR2 SQIVND (reference sequence). The ends were cut back, 4 bases at V and 6 bases at J, with 10 bases in the middle. The CDR3 runs 14 residues. The CDR3 sequence is CASSTPDGNSPLHF. The CDR3 region has the DNA TGTGCCAGTAGTACCCCGGACGGTAATTCACCCCTCCACTTT. Filled out from reference TRBV19 and TRBJ1-6, the complete variable domain reads DGGITQSPKYLFRKEGQNVTLSCEQNLNHDAMYWYRQDPGQGLRLIYYSQIVNDFQKGDIAEGYSVSREKKESFPLTVTSAQKNPTAFYLCASSTPDGNSPLHFGNGTRLTVT.

The rearrangement uses TRBV7-8 and TRBJ1-2; 9 bases are shared with TRBD1. The V and J ends lost 2 bases and 5 bases, in that order; junction bases with no gene match: 9. Germline-derived CDR1 and CDR2 are SGHVS and FQNEAQ. CDR3 length: 16 residues. The CDR3 spells CASSLPGQGSEYGYTF. CDR3 DNA sequence: TGTGCCAGCAGCTTACCGGGACAGGGATCGGAGTATGGCTACACCTTC.

There are a few counts of this clonotype. This may be a read error, as it is one base from a much larger clone. V and J are TRBV6-6 and TRBJ1-5; 9 bases fit TRBD1. Germline V lookup: CDR1 MNHNY, CDR2 SVGAGI (reference sequence). The CDR3 is 13 amino acids. The CDR3 loop is CASTGTGNLPQHF. CDR3 DNA: TGTGCCAGCACTGGGACAGGGAATCTGCCCCAGCATTTT.

The sample holds many counts of this clonotype. CDR3 region: CASTGQVPDTQYF. The CDR3 DNA follows: TGTGCCAGCACCGGACAGGTCCCAGATACGCAGTATTTT. This chain connects TRBV7-9 to TRBJ2-3; 7 nucleotides align to TRBD1. The CDR3 consists of 13 residues. Per the germline V gene, CDR1 is SEHNR and CDR2 is FQNEAQ (reference sequence). Losses at the gene ends were 7 bases for V and 4 bases for J; bases not matched to a gene: 5.

The table lists this clonotype with a few counts. The V call is TRBV7-2, the J call TRBJ2-1; 8 nucleotides agree with TRBD2. J lost 7 bases, V lost 6 bases, and 17 bases had no gene match. This CDR3 has 17 amino acids. The germline V gene has CDR1 SGHTA and CDR2 FQGNSA. The DNA of the CDR3 is TGTGCCAGCAGGGTACCGGAGGGCGGGAGGTCTAGGAATGAGCAGTTCTTC. Its protein product is CASRVPEGGRSRNEQFF.

This chain connects TRBV19 to TRBJ1-2; D gene unclear. Germline CDR1 reads LNHDA; CDR2 reads SQIVND (reference sequence). This CDR3 contains 15 residues. Between the trimmed V and J ends, which lost 5 bases and 3 bases, there was a span of 16 bases. CDR3 DNA sequence: TGTGCCAGTAGTCAAGACCGCTGGGGTCACTATGGCTACACCTTC. Translated, it gives CASSQDRWGHYGYTF.

This clonotype was recorded many times. This sequence joins TRBV2 and TRBJ2-2, with D possibly being TRBD1 (5 bases). Deletions cut 6 bases from V and 0 bases from J, with 8 bases between. In germline, CDR1 is SNHLY, CDR2 FYNNEI. CDR3 length: 14 residues. CDR3 DNA: TGTGCCAGCAGCAGGGTGACGAACACCGGGGAGCTGTTTTTT. Protein: CASSRVTNTGELFF. Based on the CDR3 plus reference TRBV2 and TRBJ2-2, the full variable domain is EPEVTQTPSHQVTQMGQEVILRCVPISNHLYFYWYRQILGQKVEFLVSFYNNEISEKSEIFDDQFSVERPDGSNFTLKIRSTKLEDSAMYFCASSRVTNTGELFFGEGSRLTVL.